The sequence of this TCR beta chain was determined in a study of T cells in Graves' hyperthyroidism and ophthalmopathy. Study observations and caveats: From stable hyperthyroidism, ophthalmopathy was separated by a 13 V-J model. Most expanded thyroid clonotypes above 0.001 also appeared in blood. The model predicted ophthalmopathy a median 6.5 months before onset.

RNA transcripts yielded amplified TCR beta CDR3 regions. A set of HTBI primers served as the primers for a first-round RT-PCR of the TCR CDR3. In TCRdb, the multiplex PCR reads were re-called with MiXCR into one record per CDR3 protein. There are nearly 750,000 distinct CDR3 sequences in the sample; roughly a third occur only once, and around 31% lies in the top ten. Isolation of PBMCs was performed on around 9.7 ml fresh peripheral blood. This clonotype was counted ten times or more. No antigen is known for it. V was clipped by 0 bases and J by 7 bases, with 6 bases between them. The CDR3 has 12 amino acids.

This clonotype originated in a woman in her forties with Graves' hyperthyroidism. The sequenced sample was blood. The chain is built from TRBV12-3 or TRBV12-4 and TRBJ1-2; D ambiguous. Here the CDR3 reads CASSLAHGGYTF. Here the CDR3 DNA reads TGTGCCAGCAGTTTAGCGCACGGTGGCTACACCTTC.